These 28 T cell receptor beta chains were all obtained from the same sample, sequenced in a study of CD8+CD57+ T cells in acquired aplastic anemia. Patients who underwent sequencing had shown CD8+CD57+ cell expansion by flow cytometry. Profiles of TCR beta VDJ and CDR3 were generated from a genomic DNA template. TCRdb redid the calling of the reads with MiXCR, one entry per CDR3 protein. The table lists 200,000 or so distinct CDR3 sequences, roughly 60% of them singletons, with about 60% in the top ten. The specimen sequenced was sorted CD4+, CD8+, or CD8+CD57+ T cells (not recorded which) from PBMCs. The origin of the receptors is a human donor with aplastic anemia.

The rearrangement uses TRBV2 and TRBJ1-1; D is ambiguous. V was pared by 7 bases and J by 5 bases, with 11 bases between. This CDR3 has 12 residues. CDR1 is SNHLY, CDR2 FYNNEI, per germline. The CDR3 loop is CASIERGTEAFF. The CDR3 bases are TGTGCCAGCATCGAACGTGGGACTGAAGCTTTCTTT.

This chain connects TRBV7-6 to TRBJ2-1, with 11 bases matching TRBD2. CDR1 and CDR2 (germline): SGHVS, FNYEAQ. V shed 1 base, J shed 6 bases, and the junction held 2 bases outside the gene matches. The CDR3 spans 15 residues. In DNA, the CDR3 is TGTGCCAGCAGCTTAGGTAGCGGGGGGGTCAATGAGCAGTTCTTC. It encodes CASSLGSGGVNEQFF.

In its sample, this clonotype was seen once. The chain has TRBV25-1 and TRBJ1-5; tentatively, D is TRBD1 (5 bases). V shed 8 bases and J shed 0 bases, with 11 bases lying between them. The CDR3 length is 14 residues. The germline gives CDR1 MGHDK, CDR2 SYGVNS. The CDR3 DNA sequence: TGTGCCAGCCCTGGGACGGATAGCAATCAGCCCCAGCATTTT. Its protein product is CASPGTDSNQPQHF.

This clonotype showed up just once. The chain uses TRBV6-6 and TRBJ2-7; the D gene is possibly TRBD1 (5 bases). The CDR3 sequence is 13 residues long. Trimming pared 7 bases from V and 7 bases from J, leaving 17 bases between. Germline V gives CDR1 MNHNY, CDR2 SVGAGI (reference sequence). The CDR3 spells CASNPGSKREQYF. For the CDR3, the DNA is TGTGCCAGCAACCCAGGGTCCAAAAGGGAGCAGTACTTC.

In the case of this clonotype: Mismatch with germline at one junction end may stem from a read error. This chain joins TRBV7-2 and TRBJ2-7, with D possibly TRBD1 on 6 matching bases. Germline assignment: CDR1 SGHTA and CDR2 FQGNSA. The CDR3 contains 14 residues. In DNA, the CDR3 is TGCGCCAGCAGCTTGGCGGCAGGGGTATACGAGCAGTACTTC. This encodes CASSLAAGVYEQYF.

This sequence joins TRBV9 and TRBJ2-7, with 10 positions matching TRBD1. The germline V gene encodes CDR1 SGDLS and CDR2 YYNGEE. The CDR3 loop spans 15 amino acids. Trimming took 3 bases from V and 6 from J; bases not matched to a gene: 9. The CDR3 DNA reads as TGTGCCAGCAGCGGGTCACCGGGACAGGGGACCGAGCAGTACTTC. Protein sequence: CASSGSPGQGTEQYF. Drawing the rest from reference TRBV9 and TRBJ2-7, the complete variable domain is DSGVTQTPKHLITATGQRVTLRCSPRSGDLSVYWYQQSLDQGLQFLIQYYNGEERAKGNILERFSAQQFPDLHSELNLSSLELGDSALYFCASSGSPGQGTEQYFGPGTRLTVT.

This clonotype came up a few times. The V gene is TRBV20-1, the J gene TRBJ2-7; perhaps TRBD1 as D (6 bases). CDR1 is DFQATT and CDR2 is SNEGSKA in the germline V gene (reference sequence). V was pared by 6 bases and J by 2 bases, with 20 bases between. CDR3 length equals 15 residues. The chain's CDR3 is CSARGAGSLAYEQYF. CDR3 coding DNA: TGCAGTGCCAGGGGAGCAGGGAGTCTCGCCTACGAGCAGTACTTC.

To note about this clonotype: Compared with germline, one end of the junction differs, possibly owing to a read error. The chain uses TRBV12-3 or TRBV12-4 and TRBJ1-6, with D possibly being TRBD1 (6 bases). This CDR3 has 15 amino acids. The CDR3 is CASSLAQGVRSPLHF. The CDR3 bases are TGTGCCAGCAGTCTAGCACAGGGCGTTCGGTCACCCCTCCACTTT.

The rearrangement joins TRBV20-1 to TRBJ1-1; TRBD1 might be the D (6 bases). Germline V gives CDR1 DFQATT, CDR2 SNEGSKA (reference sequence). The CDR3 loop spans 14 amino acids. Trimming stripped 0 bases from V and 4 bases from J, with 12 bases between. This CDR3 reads CSARDTGLSTEAFF. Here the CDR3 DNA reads TGCAGTGCTAGAGATACAGGGTTGAGCACTGAAGCTTTCTTT.

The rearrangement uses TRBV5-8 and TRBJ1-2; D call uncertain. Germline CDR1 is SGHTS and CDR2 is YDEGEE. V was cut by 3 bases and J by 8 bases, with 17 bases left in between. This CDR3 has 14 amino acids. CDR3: CASSSPGQLWGYTF. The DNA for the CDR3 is TGTGCCAGCAGCTCACCCGGGCAGCTTTGGGGCTACACCTTC.

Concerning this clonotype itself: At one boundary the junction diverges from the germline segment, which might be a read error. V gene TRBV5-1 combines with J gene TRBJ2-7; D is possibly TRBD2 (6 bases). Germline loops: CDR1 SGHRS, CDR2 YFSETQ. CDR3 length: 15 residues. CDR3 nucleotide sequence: TGTGCCAGCAGTTTACAGGTAGCGGTGAGCTACGAGCAGTACTTC. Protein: CASSLQVAVSYEQYF.

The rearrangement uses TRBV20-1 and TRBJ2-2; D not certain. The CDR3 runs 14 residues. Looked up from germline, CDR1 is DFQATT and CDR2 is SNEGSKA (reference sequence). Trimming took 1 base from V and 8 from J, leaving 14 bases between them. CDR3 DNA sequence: TGCAGTGCTAGAGGGGGTAGTAGAAAAGGGGAGCTGTTTTTT. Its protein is CSARGGSRKGELFF.

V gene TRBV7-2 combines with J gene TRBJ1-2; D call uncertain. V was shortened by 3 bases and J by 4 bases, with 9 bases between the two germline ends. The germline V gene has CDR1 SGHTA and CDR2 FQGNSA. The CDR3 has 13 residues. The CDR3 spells CASSFDPAYGYTF. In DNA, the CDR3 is TGTGCCAGCAGCTTCGACCCGGCCTATGGCTACACCTTC.

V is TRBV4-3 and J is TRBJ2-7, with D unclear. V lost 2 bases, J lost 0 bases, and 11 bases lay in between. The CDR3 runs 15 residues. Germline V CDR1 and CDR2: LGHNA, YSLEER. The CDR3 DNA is TGCGCCAGCAGCCAAAGGGTCCAGAGCTCCTACGAGCAGTACTTC. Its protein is CASSQRVQSSYEQYF.

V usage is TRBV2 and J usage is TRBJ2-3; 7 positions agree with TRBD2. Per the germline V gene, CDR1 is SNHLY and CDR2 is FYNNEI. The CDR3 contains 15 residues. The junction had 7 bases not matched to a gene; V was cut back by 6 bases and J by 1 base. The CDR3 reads CASRETAGRTDTQYF. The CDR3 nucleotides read TGTGCCAGCAGGGAAACAGCGGGGCGCACAGATACGCAGTATTTT.

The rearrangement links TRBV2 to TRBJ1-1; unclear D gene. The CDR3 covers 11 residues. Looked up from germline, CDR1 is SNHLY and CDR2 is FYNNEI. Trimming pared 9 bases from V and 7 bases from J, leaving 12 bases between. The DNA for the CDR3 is TGTGCCAGTAGACCCAGCGTTGAAGCTTTCTTT. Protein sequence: CASRPSVEAFF.

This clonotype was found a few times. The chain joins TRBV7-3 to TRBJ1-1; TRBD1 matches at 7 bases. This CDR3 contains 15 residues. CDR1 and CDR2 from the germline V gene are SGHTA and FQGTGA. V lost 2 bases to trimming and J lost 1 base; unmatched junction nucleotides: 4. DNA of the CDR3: TGTGCCAGCAGCTTAGAGGGACAGCGGAACACTGAAGCTTTCTTT. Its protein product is CASSLEGQRNTEAFF.

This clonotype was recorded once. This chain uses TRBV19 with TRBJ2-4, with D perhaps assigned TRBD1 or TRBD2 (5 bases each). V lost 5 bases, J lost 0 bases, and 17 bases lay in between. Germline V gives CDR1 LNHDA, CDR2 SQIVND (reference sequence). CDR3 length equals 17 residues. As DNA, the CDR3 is TGTGCCAGTAGTCCAGAGACCGGGACCTTAGCCAAAAACATTCAGTACTTC. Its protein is CASSPETGTLAKNIQYF.

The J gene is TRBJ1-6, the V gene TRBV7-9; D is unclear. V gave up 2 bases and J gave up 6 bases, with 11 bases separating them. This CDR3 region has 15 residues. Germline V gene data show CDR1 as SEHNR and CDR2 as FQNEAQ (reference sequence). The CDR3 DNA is TGTGCCAGCAGCTTATTGGGCTCGGGTAATTCACCCCTCCACTTT. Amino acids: CASSLLGSGNSPLHF.

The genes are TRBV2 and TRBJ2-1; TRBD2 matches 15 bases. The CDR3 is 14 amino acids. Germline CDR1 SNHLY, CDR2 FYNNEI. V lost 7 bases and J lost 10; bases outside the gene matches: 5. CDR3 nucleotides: TGTGCCAGCAACTCCGGGACTAGCGGGGGGGAGCAGTTCTTC. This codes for CASNSGTSGGEQFF.

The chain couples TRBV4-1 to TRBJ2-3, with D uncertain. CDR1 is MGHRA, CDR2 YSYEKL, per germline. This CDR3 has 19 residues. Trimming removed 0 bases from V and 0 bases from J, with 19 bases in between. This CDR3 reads CASSQDHLEGRSSTDTQYF. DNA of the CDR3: TGCGCCAGCAGCCAAGACCATCTCGAAGGGCGCTCTAGCACAGATACGCAGTATTTT.

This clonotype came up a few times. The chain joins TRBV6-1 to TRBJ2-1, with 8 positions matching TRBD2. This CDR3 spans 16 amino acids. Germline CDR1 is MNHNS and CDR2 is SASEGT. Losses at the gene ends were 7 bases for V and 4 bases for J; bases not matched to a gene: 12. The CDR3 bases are TGTGCCAGCACTTCCAACCCCGGGGGGGGGTACAATGAGCAGTTCTTC. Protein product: CASTSNPGGGYNEQFF.

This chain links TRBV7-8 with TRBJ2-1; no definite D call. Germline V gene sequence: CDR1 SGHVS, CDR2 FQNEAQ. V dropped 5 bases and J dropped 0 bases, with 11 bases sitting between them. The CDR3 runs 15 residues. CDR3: CASSAYLGSYNEQFF. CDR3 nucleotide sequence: TGTGCCAGCAGCGCCTACTTGGGCTCCTACAATGAGCAGTTCTTC.

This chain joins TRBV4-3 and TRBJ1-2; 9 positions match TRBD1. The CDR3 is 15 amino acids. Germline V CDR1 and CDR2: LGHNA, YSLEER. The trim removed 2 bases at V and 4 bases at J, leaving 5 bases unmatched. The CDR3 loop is CASSQTSDRGYGYTF. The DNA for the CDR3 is TGCGCCAGCAGCCAAACCTCGGACAGGGGCTATGGCTACACCTTC.

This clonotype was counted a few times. The CDR3 DNA reads TGTGCCACCAGCAGAGATGAGGGATTGGTATACGAGCAGTACTTC. It specifies CATSRDEGLVYEQYF. The V gene is TRBV15, the J gene TRBJ2-7, with D possibly being TRBD2 (5 bases). The V gene's germline CDR1 is LNHNV and CDR2 YYDKDF (reference sequence). This CDR3 has 15 residues. V was cut by 0 bases and J by 4 bases, with 13 bases left in between.

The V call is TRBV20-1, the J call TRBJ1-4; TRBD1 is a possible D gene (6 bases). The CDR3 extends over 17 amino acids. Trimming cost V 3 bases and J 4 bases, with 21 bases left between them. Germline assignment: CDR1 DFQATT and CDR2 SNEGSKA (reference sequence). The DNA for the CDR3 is TGCAGTGCTAGGGGCCGGGGGCGGACGCAAAATAATGAAAAACTGTTTTTT. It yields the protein CSARGRGRTQNNEKLFF.

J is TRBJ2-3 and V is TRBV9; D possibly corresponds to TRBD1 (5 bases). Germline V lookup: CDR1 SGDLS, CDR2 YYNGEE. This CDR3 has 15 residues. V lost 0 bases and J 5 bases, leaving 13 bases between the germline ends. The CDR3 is CASSVEGRAIDTQYF. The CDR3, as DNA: TGTGCCAGCAGCGTAGAGGGCAGGGCCATAGATACGCAGTATTTT.

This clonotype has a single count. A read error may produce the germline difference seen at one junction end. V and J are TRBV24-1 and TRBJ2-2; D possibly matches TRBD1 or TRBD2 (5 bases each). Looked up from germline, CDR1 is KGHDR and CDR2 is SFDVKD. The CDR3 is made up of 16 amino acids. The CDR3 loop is CATSDFGHSNTGELLF. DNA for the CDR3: TGTGCCACCAGTGATTTTGGACATTCGAACACCGGGGAGCTGCTTTTT.